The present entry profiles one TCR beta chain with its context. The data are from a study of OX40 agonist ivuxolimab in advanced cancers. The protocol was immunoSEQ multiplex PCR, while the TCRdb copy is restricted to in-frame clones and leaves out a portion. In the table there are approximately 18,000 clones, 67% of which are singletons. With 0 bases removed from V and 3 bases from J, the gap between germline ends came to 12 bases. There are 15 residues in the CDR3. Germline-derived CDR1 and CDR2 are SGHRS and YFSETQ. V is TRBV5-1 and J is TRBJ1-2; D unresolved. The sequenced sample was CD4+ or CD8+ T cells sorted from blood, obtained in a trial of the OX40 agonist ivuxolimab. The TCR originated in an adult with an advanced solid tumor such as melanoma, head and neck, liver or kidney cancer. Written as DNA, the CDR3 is TGCGCCAGCAGCTTGGCCGTCGACGGGGACTATGGCTACACCTTC. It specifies CASSLAVDGDYGYTF.